This T cell receptor (beta chain) was recovered during a study of blood T cell repertoires in COVID-19. For the study at large: The United States, Italy and Spain were the sources of the acute and convalescent COVID-19 samples. T cells, B-cell-depleted T cells, or PBMCs provided the cDNA or gDNA that served as material.

In the original processing: Cell counts per sample came from amplifying reference gene primers. Data came from immunoSEQ multiplex PCR; TCRdb stores just in-frame clones and leaves some out. Clonal size and the V and J genes are those of that table, whereas D and trimming came from the DNA. The sample includes roughly 90,000 clones, more than 80% of them seen just once. CDR3 length: 14 residues. V shed 4 bases, J shed 5 bases, and the junction held 9 bases outside the gene matches. CDR1 and CDR2 (germline): GTSNPN, SVGIG (reference sequence). During active infection, Seattle patients enrolled and were then monitored through disease.

The receptor was derived from a man in his forties or fifties with COVID-19, enrolled during active disease. The material sequenced was peripheral blood. The V and J genes are TRBV30 and TRBJ1-2; 8 bases line up with TRBD1. The CDR3, as DNA: TGTGCCTGGACCTCCGGACAGGGAGGATATGGCTACACCTTC. Translating it yields CAWTSGQGGYGYTF.